The present entry profiles one T cell receptor (beta chain) with its context. Antigen unknown. This specimen comes from a study of cytomegalovirus exposure and HLA in healthy donors. CDR1 SNHLY and CDR2 FYNNEI come from the germline V gene. This CDR3 spans 15 amino acids. V was cut by 8 bases and J by 1 base, with 15 bases left in between. Study-level findings and limits: Links to common viral pathogens appeared, in a later analysis, for several of the most significant clusters. About 87% or about 30% of the time was how often most TCR beta V segments were productive, according to an earlier analysis.

The study ran its PCR with 60 Vbeta and 13 Jbeta primers. Assay used: immunoSEQ multiplex PCR; TCRdb lists only in-frame clones, some missing. Of roughly 150,000 clones detected, 60% to 80% appear once; the ten largest clones hold roughly 0.7%. The TCR comes from a male donor in good health and CMV-seronegative. V and J are TRBV2 and TRBJ1-5; D is ambiguous. The specimen was PBMCs. The CDR3 nucleotides are TGTGCCAGCTGTCTACCTGGAGGAAGCAATCAGCCCCAGCATTTT. It yields the protein CASCLPGGSNQPQHF.